These T cell receptor beta chains were read from a single sample in a study of OX40 agonist ivuxolimab in advanced cancers. Clones were sequenced by immunoSEQ multiplex PCR, and TCRdb holds only the in-frame ones, with some missing. The table shows roughly 34,000 clones, with about 80% occurring only once. The specimen comprised CD4+ or CD8+ T cells sorted from blood, sampled in a trial of the OX40 agonist ivuxolimab. The receptors derive from an adult with an advanced solid tumor such as melanoma, head and neck, liver or kidney cancer. The CDR3 runs from the conserved cysteine through the conserved F or W. D genes are given only for firm matches. Some rows have no size entry. The others give once, few or many, or a class for an expanded clone.

D gene	J gene	clone size	V gene	CDR3 DNA	CDR3 protein
-	TRBJ2-3	-	TRBV12-1	TGTGCCAGCACCACAGGGGAGGCAGATACGCAGTATTTT	CASTTGEADTQYF
-	TRBJ1-5	-	TRBV5-4	TGTGCCAGCAGCTTCGGACAGATTAGCAATCAGCCCCAGCATTTT	CASSFGQISNQPQHF
-	TRBJ1-2	-	TRBV6-6	TGTGCCAGCAGTACCCTCAGTTGGAGTGGCTACACCTTC	CASSTLSWSGYTF
TRBD1	TRBJ1-6	few	TRBV6-5	TGTGCCAGCAGTACCTCGGGACAGGGCTTTTCACCCCTCCACTTT	CASSTSGQGFSPLHF
TRBD1	TRBJ1-6	-	TRBV6-6	TGTGCCAGCAGACGGGACAGGGCAAATTCACCCCTCCACTTT	CASRRDRANSPLHF
TRBD1	TRBJ1-2	-	TRBV27	TGTGCCAGCAGTTTAAAGGGGACAGGGGGACTCGGCTACACCTTC	CASSLKGTGGLGYTF
-	TRBJ2-5	few	TRBV5-1	TGCGCCAGCAGCTTGCCAGTCGGGGCCCAAGAGACCCAGTACTTC	CASSLPVGAQETQYF
TRBD1	TRBJ1-2	-	TRBV28	TGTGCCAGCAGTTTGACAGGGGCCTATGGCTACACCTTC	CASSLTGAYGYTF
TRBD2	TRBJ2-1	-	TRBV9	TGTGCCAGCAGCGTAGAGGCGGGGGTAGTTGGTGAGCAGTTCTTC	CASSVEAGVVGEQFF
-	TRBJ1-1	few	TRBV7-9	TGTGCCAGCAGCTTGGAGGGAGGCCACACTGAAGCTTTCTTT	CASSLEGGHTEAFF
-	TRBJ2-1	-	TRBV5-1	TGCGCCAGCAGCTCACGACCTGGTGGACAGGGAGGGAATGAGCAGTTCTTC	CASSSRPGGQGGNEQFF